The T cell receptor beta chain under discussion was sequenced for a study of shared T cell receptors in the human thymus. The protocol was immunoSEQ multiplex PCR, while the TCRdb copy is restricted to in-frame clones and leaves out a portion. In the table there are hundreds of thousands of clones, approximately 88% of which are singletons. The J segment lost 5 bases and the V segment lost 2 bases, leaving 7 bases of the junction unmatched. CDR1 and CDR2 from the germline V gene are ENHRY and SYGVKD. The CDR3 runs to 15 residues. The sample also formed part of further work on human thymus T cells.

This chain connects TRBV10-3 to TRBJ2-3; 7 bases are a match to TRBD1. The clonotype was recovered from a boy younger than two with a congenital heart defect. The material sequenced was thymocytes. CDR3: CAISEEGAGLDTQYF. The CDR3 DNA sequence: TGTGCCATCAGTGAGGAGGGGGCAGGGCTAGATACGCAGTATTTT.